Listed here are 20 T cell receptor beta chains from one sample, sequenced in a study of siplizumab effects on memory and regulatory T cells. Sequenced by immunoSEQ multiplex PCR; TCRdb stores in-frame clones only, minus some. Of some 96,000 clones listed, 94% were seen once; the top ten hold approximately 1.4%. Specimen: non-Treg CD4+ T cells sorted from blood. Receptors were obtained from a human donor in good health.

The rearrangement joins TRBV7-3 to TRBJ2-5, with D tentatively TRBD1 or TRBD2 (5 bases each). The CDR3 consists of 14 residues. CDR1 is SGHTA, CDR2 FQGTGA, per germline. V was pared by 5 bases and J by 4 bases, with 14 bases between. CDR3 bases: TGTGCCAGCAGCCCCGACGGGGCGGGAGAGACCCAGTACTTC. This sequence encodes CASSPDGAGETQYF.

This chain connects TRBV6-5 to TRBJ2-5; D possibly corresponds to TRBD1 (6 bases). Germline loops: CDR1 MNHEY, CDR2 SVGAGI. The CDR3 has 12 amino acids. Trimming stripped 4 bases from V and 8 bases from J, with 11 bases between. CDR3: CASSSDRHTQYF. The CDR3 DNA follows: TGTGCCAGCAGTTCTGACAGGCATACCCAGTACTTC.

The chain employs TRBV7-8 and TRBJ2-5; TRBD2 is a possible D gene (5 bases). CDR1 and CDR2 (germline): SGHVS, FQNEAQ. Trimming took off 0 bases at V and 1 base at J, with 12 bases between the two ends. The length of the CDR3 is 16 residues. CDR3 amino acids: CASSLAPRLSQETQYF. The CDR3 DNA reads TGTGCCAGCAGCTTAGCGCCGAGACTATCCCAAGAGACCCAGTACTTC.

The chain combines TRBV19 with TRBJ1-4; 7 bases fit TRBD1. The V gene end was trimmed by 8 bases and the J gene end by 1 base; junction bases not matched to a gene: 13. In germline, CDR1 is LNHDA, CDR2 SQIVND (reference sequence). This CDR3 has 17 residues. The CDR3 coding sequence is TGTGCCAGTCGTACCCCTGGAGGGGGCGAAACTAATGAAAAACTGTTTTTT. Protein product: CASRTPGGGETNEKLFF.

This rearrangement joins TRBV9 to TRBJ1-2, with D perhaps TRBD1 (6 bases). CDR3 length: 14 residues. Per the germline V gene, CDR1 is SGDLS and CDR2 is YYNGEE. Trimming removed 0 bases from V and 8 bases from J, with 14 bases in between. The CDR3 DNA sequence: TGTGCCAGCAGCGTAGATATTGGGGGCGCAGGCTACACCTTC. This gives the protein CASSVDIGGAGYTF.

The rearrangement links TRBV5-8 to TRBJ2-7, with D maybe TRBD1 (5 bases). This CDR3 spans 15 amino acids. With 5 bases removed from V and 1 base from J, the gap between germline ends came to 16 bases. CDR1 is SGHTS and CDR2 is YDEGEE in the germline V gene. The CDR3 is CASRHRGRLSYEQYF. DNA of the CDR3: TGTGCCAGCAGACATAGGGGCAGGCTTTCCTACGAGCAGTACTTC.

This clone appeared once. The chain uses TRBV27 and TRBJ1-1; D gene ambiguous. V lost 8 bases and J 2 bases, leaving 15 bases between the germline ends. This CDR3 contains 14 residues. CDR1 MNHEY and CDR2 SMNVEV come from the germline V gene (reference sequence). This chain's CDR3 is CASGRRGTNTEAFF. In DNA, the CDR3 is TGTGCCAGCGGTAGGCGGGGAACCAACACTGAAGCTTTCTTT.

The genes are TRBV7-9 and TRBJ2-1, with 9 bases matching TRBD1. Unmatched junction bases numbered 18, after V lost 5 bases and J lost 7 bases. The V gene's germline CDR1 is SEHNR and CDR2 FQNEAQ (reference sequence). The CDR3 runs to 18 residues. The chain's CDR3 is CASSTRNLPGQGLNEQFF. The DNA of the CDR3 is TGTGCCAGCAGCACACGAAATTTACCGGGACAGGGTCTTAATGAGCAGTTCTTC.

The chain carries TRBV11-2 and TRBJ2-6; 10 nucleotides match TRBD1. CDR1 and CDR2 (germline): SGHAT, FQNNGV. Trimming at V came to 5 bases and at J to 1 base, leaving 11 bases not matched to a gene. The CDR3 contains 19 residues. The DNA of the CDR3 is TGTGCCAGCAGCATACGAACCGGGACAGGGGCGTCTGGGGCCAACGTCCTGACTTTC. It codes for CASSIRTGTGASGANVLTF.

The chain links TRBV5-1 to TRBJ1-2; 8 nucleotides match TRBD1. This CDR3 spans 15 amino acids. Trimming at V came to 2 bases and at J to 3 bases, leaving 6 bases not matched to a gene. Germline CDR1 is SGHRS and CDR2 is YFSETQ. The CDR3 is CASSFTPGQDYGYTF. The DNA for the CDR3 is TGCGCCAGCAGCTTTACTCCGGGACAGGACTATGGCTACACCTTC.

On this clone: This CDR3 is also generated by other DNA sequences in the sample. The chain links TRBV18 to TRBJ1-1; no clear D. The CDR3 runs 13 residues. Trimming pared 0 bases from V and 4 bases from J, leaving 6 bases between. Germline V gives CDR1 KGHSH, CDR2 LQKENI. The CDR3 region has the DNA TGTGCCAGCTCACCACCTGGTGCCACTGAAGCTTTCTTT. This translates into CASSPPGATEAFF. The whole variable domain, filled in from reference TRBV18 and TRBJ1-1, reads NAGVMQNPRHLVRRRGQEARLRCSPMKGHSHVYWYRQLPEEGLKFMVYLQKENIIDESGMPKERFSAEFPKEGPSILRIQQVVRGDSAAYFCASSPPGATEAFFGQGTRLTVV.

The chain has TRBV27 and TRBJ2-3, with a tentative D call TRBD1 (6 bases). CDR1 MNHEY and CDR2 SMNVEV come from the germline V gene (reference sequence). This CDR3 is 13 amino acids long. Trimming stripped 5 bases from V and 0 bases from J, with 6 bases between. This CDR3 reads CASSGQSTDTQYF. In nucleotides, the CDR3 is TGTGCCAGCAGTGGACAGAGCACAGATACGCAGTATTTT.

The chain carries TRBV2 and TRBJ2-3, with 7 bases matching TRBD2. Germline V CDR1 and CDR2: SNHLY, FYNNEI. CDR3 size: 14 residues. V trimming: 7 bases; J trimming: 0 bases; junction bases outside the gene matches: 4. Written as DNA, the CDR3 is TGTGCCAGCAAAACTAGCGTTAGCACAGATACGCAGTATTTT. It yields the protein CASKTSVSTDTQYF.

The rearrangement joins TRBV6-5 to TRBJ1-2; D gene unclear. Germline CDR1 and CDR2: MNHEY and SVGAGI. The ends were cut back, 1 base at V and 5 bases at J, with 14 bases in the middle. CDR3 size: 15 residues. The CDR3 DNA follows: TGTGCCAGCAGTTACTTTGTAGGGCCTACTTATGGCTACACCTTC. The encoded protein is CASSYFVGPTYGYTF.

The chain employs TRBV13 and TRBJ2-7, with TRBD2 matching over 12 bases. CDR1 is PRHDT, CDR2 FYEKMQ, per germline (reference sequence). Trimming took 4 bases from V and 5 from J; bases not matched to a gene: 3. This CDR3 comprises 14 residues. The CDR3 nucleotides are TGTGCCAGCAGCTGGACTAGCGGGAACGACGAGCAGTACTTC. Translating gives CASSWTSGNDEQYF.

Here the CDR3 reads CASSLLEGPPRYEQYF. DNA for the CDR3: TGTGCCAGCAGTTTACTAGAGGGACCGCCTCGGTACGAGCAGTACTTC. This chain joins TRBV27 and TRBJ2-7; D might be TRBD1 or TRBD2, each matching 5 bases. Germline V gene lookup returns CDR1 MNHEY and CDR2 SMNVEV (reference sequence). Trimming removed 2 bases from V and 4 bases from J, with 18 bases in between. This CDR3 has 16 amino acids.

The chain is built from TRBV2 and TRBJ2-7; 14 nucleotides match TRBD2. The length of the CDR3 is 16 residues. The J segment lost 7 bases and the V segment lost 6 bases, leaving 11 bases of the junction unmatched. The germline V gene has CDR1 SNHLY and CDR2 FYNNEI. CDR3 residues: CASRGGTSGSLREQYF. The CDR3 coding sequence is TGTGCCAGCAGAGGCGGGACTAGCGGGAGCCTCAGGGAGCAGTACTTC.

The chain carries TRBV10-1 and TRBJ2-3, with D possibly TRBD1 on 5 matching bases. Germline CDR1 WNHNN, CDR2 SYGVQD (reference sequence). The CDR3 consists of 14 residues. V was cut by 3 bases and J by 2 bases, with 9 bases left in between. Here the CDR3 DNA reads TGCGCCAGCAGTGAACTGGGGCCCACAGATACGCAGTATTTT. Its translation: CASSELGPTDTQYF.

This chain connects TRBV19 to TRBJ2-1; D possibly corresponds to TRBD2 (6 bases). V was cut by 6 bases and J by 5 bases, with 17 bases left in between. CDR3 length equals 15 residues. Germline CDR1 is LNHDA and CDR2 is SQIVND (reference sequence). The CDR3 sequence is CASRLTGLSNNEQFF. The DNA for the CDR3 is TGTGCCAGTAGGTTAACGGGACTGTCCAACAATGAGCAGTTCTTC.

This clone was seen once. The CDR3, as DNA: TGTGCCAGTAATGTACCGGGACGGAAAAACATTCAGTACTTC. It yields the protein CASNVPGRKNIQYF. The chain has TRBV19 and TRBJ2-4; D may correspond to TRBD1 or TRBD2 (5 bases each). The ends were cut back, 7 bases at V and 4 bases at J, with 14 bases in the middle. CDR3 length equals 14 residues. Germline values: CDR1 LNHDA, CDR2 SQIVND (reference sequence).